Each of the 19 T cell receptor beta chains below was sequenced from the same sample in a study of post-analysis software for immune sequencing data. Unique molecular identifiers were present in the TCR beta cDNA libraries. Each CDR3 protein gets one entry after TCRdb re-called the PCR reads with MiXCR. The profile shows 450,000 or so distinct CDR3 sequences, around 40% of them singletons. The study, taken as a whole, reports: In patients, five or six TRBV segments were more frequent than in controls, with TRBV5-6, TRBV5-1 and TRBV20-1 among them.

Their target antigens are unknown. The sequenced sample consisted of blood. Receptors were obtained from a girl between 10 and 17 years old with multiple sclerosis.

The V call is TRBV20-1, the J call TRBJ1-5, with D possibly TRBD1 on 5 matching bases. V was cut by 2 bases and J by 7 bases, with 15 bases left in between. In germline, CDR1 is DFQATT, CDR2 SNEGSKA (reference sequence). This CDR3 contains 14 residues. CDR3: CSARPRAGWQPQHF. The CDR3 DNA reads TGCAGTGCTAGACCGCGAGCAGGGTGGCAGCCCCAGCATTTT.

Remarks on this clonotype: Likely a read error: the CDR3 ends without its conserved phenylalanine or tryptophan. The chain carries TRBV28 and TRBJ1-5; D is possibly TRBD1 (6 bases). V was shortened by 7 bases and J by 0 bases, with 10 bases between the two germline ends. The CDR3 is 14 amino acids. Germline CDR1 is MDHEN and CDR2 is SYDVKM. The CDR3 region is CASTDSYSNQPQHV. The CDR3 nucleotides are TGTGCCAGCACGGACAGTTATAGCAATCAGCCCCAGCATGTT.

This clonotype was observed a handful of times. This sequence joins TRBV29-1 and TRBJ2-5, with D possibly matching TRBD1 (6 bases). Germline V gives CDR1 SQVTM, CDR2 ANQGSEA. This CDR3 region has 12 residues. Trimming cost V 2 bases and J 5 bases, with 9 bases left between them. The chain's CDR3 is CSVEWGHETQYF. The CDR3 bases are TGCAGCGTTGAATGGGGGCACGAGACCCAGTACTTC.

The sample holds a few counts of this clonotype. The chain recombines TRBV24-1 with TRBJ2-1; D is unclear. Trimming shortened V by 4 bases and J by 5 bases, and 20 bases separated the two germline ends. Germline lookup yields CDR1 KGHDR and CDR2 SFDVKD. The CDR3 consists of 17 residues. CDR3 bases: TGTGCCACCAGTGACCCAAAGCAGCCAAGGGTTGACAATGAGCAGTTCTTC. It encodes CATSDPKQPRVDNEQFF.

This clonotype was observed a few times. The chain couples TRBV5-1 to TRBJ1-2, with 8 bases lining up with TRBD1. The junction had 8 bases not matched to a gene; V was cut back by 4 bases and J by 3 bases. CDR1 SGHRS and CDR2 YFSETQ come from the germline V gene. CDR3 length: 15 residues. The CDR3 DNA is TGCGCCAGCAGCATTGACAGGGGAGACGACTATGGCTACACCTTC. It codes for CASSIDRGDDYGYTF.

The table lists this clonotype with many counts. The chain combines TRBV10-3 with TRBJ2-1; 7 bases map to TRBD1. This CDR3 has 13 residues. Trimming at V came to 10 bases and at J to 3 bases, leaving 6 bases not matched to a gene. CDR1 ENHRY and CDR2 SYGVKD come from the germline V gene. The CDR3 region has the DNA TGTGCCACCTACCGGGACAGCTACAATGAGCAGTTCTTC. Its translation: CATYRDSYNEQFF.

This clonotype was observed a few times. The V and J genes are TRBV7-9 and TRBJ1-4; D is perhaps TRBD1 (5 bases). Germline V gene data show CDR1 as SEHNR and CDR2 as FQNEAQ (reference sequence). Trimming left V 4 bases short and J 8 bases short, with 14 bases between. The CDR3 runs to 14 residues. The CDR3, as DNA: TGTGCCAGCAGCTCCCGACAGAACGGCGAAAAACTGTTTTTT. Amino acids: CASSSRQNGEKLFF.

In its sample, this clonotype was seen a few times. The rearrangement links TRBV29-1 to TRBJ2-7; 7 bases agree with TRBD1. This CDR3 is built from 16 residues. Looked up from germline, CDR1 is SQVTM and CDR2 is ANQGSEA. The V gene end was trimmed by 4 bases and the J gene end by 9 bases; junction bases not matched to a gene: 21. The CDR3 DNA sequence: TGCAGCGTTGTACCGTGGGAACAACAGGGGACGGGTCGGCAGTACTTC. Translated: CSVVPWEQQGTGRQYF.

This chain links TRBV29-1 with TRBJ2-1; 7 nucleotides match TRBD1. V dropped 6 bases and J dropped 2; count of bases not matched to a gene: 10. CDR3 length: 15 residues. The germline V gene has CDR1 SQVTM and CDR2 ANQGSEA. The CDR3 region has the DNA TGCAGCGTGGAGAGGAGACAGGGACCCTACAATGAGCAGTTCTTC. Its translation is CSVERRQGPYNEQFF.

In its sample, this clonotype was seen a few times. The CDR3 bases are TGTGCCAGCAGGGTAACGGGGGAATACGATGGCTACACCTTC. This codes for CASRVTGEYDGYTF. The chain employs TRBV27 and TRBJ1-2; a weak D match, TRBD1 (5 bases). Per germline, CDR1 MNHEY and CDR2 SMNVEV (reference sequence). Trimming removed 6 bases at V and 6 bases at J, with 17 bases between. The CDR3 consists of 14 residues.

A note on this clonotype: Germline and junction disagree at one end, which may indicate a read error. V and J are TRBV10-2 and TRBJ2-5, with 11 bases identical to TRBD2. The CDR3 totals 17 residues. Germline V gene data show CDR1 as WSHSY and CDR2 as SAAADI. The CDR3 loop is CASSEGGTSGSQETRYF. CDR3 nucleotide sequence: TGCGCCAGCAGTGAGGGGGGGACTAGCGGATCCCAAGAGACCCGGTACTTC.

The genes are TRBV28 and TRBJ2-7; 14 bases fit TRBD2. Trimming took 3 bases from V and 7 from J; bases not matched to a gene: 11. The CDR3 totals 17 residues. Germline values: CDR1 MDHEN, CDR2 SYDVKM. The DNA for the CDR3 is TGTGCCAGCAGTTTGGAGACTAGCGGGAGGGCCCTTTTGGAGCAGTACTTC. As protein: CASSLETSGRALLEQYF.

V gene TRBV20-1 combines with J gene TRBJ1-6, with D hard to call. The CDR3 is 16 amino acids. V was shortened by 5 bases and J by 3 bases, with 17 bases between the two germline ends. The germline gives CDR1 DFQATT, CDR2 SNEGSKA (reference sequence). DNA for the CDR3: TGCAGTGCTCAGAAGGCCGCTATGTTCTATAATTCACCCCTCCACTTT. Encoded protein: CSAQKAAMFYNSPLHF.

V is TRBV7-2 and J is TRBJ2-1, with 10 bases fitting TRBD2. The CDR3 consists of 15 residues. Looked up from germline, CDR1 is SGHTA and CDR2 is FQGNSA. Trimming removed 1 base from V and 9 bases from J; junction bases left unmatched: 6. The CDR3 DNA follows: TGTGCCAGCAGCTTAGGGACTAGCGGAGGCGGTGAGCAGTTCTTC. This codes for CASSLGTSGGGEQFF.

The chain carries TRBV5-1 and TRBJ2-7; D may be TRBD2 (6 bases). This CDR3 has 14 amino acids. Germline values: CDR1 SGHRS, CDR2 YFSETQ. Deletions cut 4 bases from V and 3 bases from J, with 14 bases between. Here the CDR3 reads CASSQTGTDYEQYF. As DNA, the CDR3 is TGCGCCAGCAGCCAAACCGGGACTGACTACGAGCAGTACTTC. Together with reference TRBV5-1 and TRBJ2-7, the CDR3 gives the full variable domain: KAGVTQTPRYLIKTRGQQVTLSCSPISGHRSVSWYQQTPGQGLQFLFEYFSETQRNKGNFPGRFSGRQFSNSRSEMNVSTLELGDSALYLCASSQTGTDYEQYFGPGTRLTVT.

This clonotype has only a few counts. This chain uses TRBV29-1 with TRBJ2-5; D gene ambiguous. The CDR3 length is 12 residues. Germline CDR1 and CDR2: SQVTM and ANQGSEA. V shed 2 bases and J shed 2 bases, with 6 bases lying between them. CDR3 sequence (DNA): TGCAGCGTTGAACCCCAACAAGAGACCCAGTACTTC. Translation: CSVEPQQETQYF.

This clonotype was seen a handful of times. This chain connects TRBV6-1 to TRBJ1-2; possible D gene TRBD1, 5 bases. Germline V gives CDR1 MNHNS, CDR2 SASEGT. The CDR3 contains 13 residues. Trimming stripped 5 bases from V and 3 bases from J, with 10 bases between. CDR3 protein: CASSLRDYYGYTF. The CDR3 DNA follows: TGTGCCAGCAGTCTCAGGGATTACTATGGCTACACCTTC.

The chain is built from TRBV6-1 and TRBJ2-7; 14 bases map to TRBD2. The last part of the DNA fits TRBJ2-5 better; the J call may be wrong. The germline gives CDR1 MNHNS, CDR2 SASEGT. The CDR3 consists of 14 residues. This CDR3 is CAMQTSGRGETQYF. The CDR3 coding sequence is TGTGCCATGCAGACTAGCGGGAGGGGCGAGACCCAGTACTTC.

This clonotype came up many times. The V gene is TRBV28, the J gene TRBJ2-7; D is undetermined. V gave up 2 bases and J gave up 1 base, with 9 bases separating them. CDR1 and CDR2 from the germline V gene are MDHEN and SYDVKM. This CDR3 is 14 amino acids long. CDR3 DNA sequence: TGTGCCAGCAGTTTAGACTTAACTTCCTACGAGCAGTACTTC. Translated, it gives CASSLDLTSYEQYF.